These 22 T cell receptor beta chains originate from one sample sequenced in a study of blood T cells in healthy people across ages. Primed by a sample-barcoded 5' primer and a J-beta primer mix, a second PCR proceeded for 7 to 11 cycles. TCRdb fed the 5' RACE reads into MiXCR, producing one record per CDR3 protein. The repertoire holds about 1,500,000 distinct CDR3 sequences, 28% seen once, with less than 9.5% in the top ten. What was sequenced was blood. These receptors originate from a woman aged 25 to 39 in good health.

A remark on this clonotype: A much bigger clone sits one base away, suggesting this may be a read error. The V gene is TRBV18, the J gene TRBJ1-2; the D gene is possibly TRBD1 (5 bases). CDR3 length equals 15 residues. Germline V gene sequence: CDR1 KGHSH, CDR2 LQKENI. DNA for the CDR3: TGTACCAGCTCACCACGTCAGGGCGGCGACTATGGCTACACCTTC. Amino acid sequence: CTSSPRQGGDYGYTF.

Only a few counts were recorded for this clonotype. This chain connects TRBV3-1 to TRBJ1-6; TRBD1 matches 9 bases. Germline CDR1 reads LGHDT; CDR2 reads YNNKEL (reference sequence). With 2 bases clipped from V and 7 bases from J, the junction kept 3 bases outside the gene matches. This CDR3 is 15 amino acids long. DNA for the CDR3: TGTGCCAGCAGCCAAAACGGACAGGGGAATTCACCCCTCCACTTT. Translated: CASSQNGQGNSPLHF.

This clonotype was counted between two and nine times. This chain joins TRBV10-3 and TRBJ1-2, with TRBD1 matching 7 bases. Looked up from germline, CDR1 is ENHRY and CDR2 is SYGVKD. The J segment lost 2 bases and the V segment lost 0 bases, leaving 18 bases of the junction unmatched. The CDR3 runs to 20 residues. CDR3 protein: CAISESMTGPRQIPNYGYTF. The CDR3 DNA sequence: TGTGCCATCAGTGAGTCGATGACAGGGCCGCGACAAATCCCAAACTATGGCTACACCTTC.

DNA for the CDR3: TGCGCCAGCAGCTCGGGATTTAGCCGAGATACGCAGTATTTT. Protein: CASSSGFSRDTQYF. The chain couples TRBV5-1 to TRBJ2-3; a weak D match, TRBD2 (5 bases). V was cut by 3 bases and J by 5 bases, with 13 bases left in between. This CDR3 spans 14 amino acids. Per germline, CDR1 SGHRS and CDR2 YFSETQ.

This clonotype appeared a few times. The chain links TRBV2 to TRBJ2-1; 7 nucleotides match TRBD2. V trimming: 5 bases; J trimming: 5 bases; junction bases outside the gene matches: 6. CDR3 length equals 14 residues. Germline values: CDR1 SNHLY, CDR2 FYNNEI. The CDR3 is CASSNSGRNNEQFF. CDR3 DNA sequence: TGTGCCAGCAGTAATAGCGGGCGAAACAATGAGCAGTTCTTC.

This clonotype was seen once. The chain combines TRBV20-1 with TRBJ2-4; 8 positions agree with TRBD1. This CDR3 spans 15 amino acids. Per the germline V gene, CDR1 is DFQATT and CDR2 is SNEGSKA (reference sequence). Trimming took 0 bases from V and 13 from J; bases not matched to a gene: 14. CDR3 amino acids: CSARDGGTGYNEQYF. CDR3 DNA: TGCAGTGCTAGAGATGGGGGGACAGGATACAATGAGCAGTACTTC.

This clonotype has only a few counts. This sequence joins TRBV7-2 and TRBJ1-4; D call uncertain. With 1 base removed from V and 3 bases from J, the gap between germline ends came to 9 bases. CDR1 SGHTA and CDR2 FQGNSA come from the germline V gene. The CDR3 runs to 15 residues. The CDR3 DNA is TGTGCCAGCAGCTTAGGGCTGCTTGCTAATGAAAAACTGTTTTTT. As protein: CASSLGLLANEKLFF.

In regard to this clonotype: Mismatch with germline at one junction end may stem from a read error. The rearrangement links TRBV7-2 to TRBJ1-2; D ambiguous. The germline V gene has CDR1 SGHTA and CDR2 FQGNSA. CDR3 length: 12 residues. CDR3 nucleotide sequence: TGTGTCAGCAGCTTCCAAGGGTACGGCTACACCTTC. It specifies CVSSFQGYGYTF.

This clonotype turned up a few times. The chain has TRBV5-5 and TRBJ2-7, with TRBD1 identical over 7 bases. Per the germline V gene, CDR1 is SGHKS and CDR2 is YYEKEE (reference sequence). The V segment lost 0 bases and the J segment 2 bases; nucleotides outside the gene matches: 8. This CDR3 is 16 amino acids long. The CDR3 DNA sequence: TGTGCCAGCAGCTTGGCGGTCAGGGGGACGACCTACGAGCAGTACTTC. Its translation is CASSLAVRGTTYEQYF.

CDR3 coding DNA: TGCAGTGCTAGTATAGGCTGGAATGAAGCTTTCTTT. Its protein product is CSASIGWNEAFF. The gene calls are TRBV20-1 and TRBJ1-1; no reliable D call. Trimming pared 3 bases from V and 7 bases from J, leaving 12 bases between. Germline assignment: CDR1 DFQATT and CDR2 SNEGSKA (reference sequence). This CDR3 has 12 amino acids.

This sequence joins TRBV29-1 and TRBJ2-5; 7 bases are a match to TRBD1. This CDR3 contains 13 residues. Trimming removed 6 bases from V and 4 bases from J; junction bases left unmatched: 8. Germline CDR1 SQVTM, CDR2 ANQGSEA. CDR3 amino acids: CSVTRTGAETQYF. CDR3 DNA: TGCAGCGTCACCCGCACAGGGGCAGAGACCCAGTACTTC.

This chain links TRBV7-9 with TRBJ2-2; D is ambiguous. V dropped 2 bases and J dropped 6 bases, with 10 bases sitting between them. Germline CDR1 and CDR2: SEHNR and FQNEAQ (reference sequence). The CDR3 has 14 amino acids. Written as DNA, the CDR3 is TGTGCCAGCAGCTTACGGGCTGCGGCCGGGGAGCTGTTTTTT. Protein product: CASSLRAAAGELFF.

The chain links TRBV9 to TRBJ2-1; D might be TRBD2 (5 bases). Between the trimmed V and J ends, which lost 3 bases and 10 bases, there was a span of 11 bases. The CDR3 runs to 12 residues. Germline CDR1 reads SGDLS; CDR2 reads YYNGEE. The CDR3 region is CASSARGREQFF. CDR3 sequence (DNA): TGTGCCAGCAGCGCCAGAGGGCGGGAGCAGTTCTTC. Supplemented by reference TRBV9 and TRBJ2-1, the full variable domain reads DSGVTQTPKHLITATGQRVTLRCSPRSGDLSVYWYQQSLDQGLQFLIQYYNGEERAKGNILERFSAQQFPDLHSELNLSSLELGDSALYFCASSARGREQFFGPGTRLTVL.

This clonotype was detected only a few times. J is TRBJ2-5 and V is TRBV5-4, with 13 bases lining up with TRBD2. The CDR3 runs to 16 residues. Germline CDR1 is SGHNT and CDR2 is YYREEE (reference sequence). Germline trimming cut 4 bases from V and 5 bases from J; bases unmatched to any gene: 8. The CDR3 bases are TGTGCCAGCAGCAAACTAGCGGGGGGGCCCAGCGAGACCCAGTACTTC. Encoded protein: CASSKLAGGPSETQYF.

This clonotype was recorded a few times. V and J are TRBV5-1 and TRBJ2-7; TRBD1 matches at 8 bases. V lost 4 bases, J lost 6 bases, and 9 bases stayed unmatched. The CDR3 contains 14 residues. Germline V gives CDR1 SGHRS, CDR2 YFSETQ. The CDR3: CASSVRDRPGEQYF. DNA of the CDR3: TGCGCCAGCAGCGTCCGGGACAGGCCCGGCGAGCAGTACTTC.

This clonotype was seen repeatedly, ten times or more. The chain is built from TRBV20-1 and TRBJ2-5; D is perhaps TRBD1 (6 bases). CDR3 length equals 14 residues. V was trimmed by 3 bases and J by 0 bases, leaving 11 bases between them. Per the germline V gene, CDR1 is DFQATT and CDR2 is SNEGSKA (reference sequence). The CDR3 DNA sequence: TGCAGTGCTAGCCCGACAGGAGACCAAGAGACCCAGTACTTC. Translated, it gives CSASPTGDQETQYF.

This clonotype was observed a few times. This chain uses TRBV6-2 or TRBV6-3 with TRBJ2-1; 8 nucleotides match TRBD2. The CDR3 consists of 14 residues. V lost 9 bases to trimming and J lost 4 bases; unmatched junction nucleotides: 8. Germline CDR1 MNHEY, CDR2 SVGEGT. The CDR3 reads CASTGLALYNEQFF. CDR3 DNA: TGTGCCAGTACCGGACTAGCTCTTTACAATGAGCAGTTCTTC.

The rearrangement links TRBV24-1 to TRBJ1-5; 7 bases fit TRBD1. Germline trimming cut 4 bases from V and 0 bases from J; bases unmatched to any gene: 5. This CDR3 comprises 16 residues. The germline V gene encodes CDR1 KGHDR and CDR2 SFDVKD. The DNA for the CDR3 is TGTGCCACCAGTGACTCGACAGGGAATAGCAATCAGCCCCAGCATTTT. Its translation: CATSDSTGNSNQPQHF.

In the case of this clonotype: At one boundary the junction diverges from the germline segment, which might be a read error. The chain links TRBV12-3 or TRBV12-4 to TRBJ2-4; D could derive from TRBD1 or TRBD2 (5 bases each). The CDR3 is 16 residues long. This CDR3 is CASGLSPAVGENIQYF. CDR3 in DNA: TGTGCCAGCGGTTTATCGCCCGCGGTGGGGGAAAACATTCAGTACTTC.

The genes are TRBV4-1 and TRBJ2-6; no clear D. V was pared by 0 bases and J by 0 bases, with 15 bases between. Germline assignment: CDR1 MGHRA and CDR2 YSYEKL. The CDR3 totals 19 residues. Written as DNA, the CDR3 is TGCGCCAGCAGCCAAGATTCTCAAACGACGTACTCTGGGGCCAACGTCCTGACTTTC. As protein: CASSQDSQTTYSGANVLTF.

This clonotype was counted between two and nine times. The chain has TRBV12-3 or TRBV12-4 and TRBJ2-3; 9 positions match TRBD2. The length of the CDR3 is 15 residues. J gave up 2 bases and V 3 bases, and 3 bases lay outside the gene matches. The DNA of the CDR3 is TGTGCCAGCAGTTTTCCTAGCGGGAACACAGATACGCAGTATTTT. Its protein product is CASSFPSGNTDTQYF.

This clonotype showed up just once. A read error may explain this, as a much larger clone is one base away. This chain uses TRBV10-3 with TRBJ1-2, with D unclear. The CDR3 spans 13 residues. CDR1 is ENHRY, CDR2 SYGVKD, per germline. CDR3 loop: CATSESNLYGYTF. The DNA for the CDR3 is TGTGCCACCAGTGAGTCGAACCTCTATGGCTACACCTTC.